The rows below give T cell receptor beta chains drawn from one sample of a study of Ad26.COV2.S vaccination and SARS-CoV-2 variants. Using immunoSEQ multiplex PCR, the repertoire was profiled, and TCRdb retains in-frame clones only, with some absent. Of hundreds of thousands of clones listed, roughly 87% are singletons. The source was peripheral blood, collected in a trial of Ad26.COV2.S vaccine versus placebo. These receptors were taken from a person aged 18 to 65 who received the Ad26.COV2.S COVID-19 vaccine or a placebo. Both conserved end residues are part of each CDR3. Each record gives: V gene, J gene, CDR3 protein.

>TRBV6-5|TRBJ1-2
CASSWGDNYGYTF
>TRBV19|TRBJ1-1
CASSQGDAEAFF
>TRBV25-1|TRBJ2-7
CASSGATGPDFPSYEQYF
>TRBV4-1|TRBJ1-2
CASSNLGSNYGYTF
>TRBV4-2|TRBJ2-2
CASSQDAGTGELFF
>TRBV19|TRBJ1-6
CASSERHRDSPLHF
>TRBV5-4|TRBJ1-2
CASSLWGYGYTF
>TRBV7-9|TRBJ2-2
CASSLLGRNTGELFF
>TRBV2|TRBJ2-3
CASRGGDRGHTDTQYF
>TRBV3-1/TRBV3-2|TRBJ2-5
CASSQDQETQYF
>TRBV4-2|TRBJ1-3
CASSLLPSSGNTIYF
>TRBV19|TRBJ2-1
CASRTGGSYNEQFF
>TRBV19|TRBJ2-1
CASSMGPVEQFF